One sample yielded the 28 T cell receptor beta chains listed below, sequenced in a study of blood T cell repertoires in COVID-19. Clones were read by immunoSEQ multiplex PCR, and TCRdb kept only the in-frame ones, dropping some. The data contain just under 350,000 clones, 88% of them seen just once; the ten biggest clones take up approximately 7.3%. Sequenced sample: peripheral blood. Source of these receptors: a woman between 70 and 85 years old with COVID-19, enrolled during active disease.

In DNA, the CDR3 is TGTGCCAGCAGTTACGGACAGACTACAGTGGCTGAAGCTTTCTTT. This gives the protein CASSYGQTTVAEAFF. The rearrangement uses TRBV6-5 and TRBJ1-1; the D gene is possibly TRBD1 (6 bases). Germline V CDR1 and CDR2: MNHEY, SVGAGI. Between the trimmed V and J ends, which lost 2 bases and 6 bases, there was a span of 16 bases. The CDR3 consists of 15 residues.

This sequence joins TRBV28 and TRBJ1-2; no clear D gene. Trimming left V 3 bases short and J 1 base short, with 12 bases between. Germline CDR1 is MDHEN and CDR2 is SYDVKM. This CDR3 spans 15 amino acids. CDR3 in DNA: TGTGCCAGCAGTTTGCGGCAGACCTATAACTATGGCTACACCTTC. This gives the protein CASSLRQTYNYGYTF.

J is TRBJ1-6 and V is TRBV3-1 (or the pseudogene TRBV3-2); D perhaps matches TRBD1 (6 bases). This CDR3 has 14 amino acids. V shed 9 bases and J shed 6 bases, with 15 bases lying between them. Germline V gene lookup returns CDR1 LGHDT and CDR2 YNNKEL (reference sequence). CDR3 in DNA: TGTGCCAGTACTCAGGGGAGTACTAATTCACCCCTCCACTTT. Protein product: CASTQGSTNSPLHF.

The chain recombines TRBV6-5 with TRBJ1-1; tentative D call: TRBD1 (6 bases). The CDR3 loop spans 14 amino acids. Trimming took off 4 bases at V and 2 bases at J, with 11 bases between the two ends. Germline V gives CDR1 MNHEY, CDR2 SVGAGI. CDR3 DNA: TGTGCCAGCAGTTCCTGGACAGCCAACACTGAAGCTTTCTTT. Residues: CASSSWTANTEAFF.

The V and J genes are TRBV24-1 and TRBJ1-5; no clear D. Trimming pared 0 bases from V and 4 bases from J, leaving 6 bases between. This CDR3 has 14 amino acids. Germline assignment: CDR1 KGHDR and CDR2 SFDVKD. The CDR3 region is CATSDLGTNQPQHF. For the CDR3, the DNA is TGTGCCACCAGTGATTTGGGCACAAATCAGCCCCAGCATTTT.

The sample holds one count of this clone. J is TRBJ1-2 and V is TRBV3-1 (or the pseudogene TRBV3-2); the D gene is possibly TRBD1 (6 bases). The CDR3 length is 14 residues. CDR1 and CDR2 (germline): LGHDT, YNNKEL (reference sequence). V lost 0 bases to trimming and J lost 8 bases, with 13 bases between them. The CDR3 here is CASSQEVAGTGYTF. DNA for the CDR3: TGTGCCAGCAGCCAAGAAGTAGCAGGGACAGGCTACACCTTC.

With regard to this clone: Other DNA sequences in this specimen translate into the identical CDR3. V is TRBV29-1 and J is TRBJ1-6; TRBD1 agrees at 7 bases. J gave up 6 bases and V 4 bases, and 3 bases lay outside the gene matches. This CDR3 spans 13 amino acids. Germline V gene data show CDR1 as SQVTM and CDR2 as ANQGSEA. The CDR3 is CSVGQGGNSPLHF. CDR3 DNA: TGCAGCGTTGGACAGGGTGGTAATTCACCCCTCCACTTT. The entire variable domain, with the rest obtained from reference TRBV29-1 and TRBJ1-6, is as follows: SAVISQKPSRDICQRGTSLTIQCQVDSQVTMMFWYRQQPGQSLTLIATANQGSEATYESGFVIDKFPISRPNLTFSTLTVSNMSPEDSSIYLCSVGQGGNSPLHFGNGTRLTVT.

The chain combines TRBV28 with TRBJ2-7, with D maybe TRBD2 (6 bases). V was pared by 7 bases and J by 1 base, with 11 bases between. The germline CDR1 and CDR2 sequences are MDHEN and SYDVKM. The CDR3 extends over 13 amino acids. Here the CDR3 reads CASTPRGSYEQYF. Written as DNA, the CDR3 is TGTGCCAGCACCCCCCGGGGGTCCTACGAGCAGTACTTC.

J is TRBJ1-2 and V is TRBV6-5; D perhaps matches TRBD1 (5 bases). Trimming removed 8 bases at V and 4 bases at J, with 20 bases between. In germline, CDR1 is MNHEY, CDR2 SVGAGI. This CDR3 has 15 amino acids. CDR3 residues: CASGTSPGGSYGYTF. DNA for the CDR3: TGTGCCAGCGGGACCTCACCGGGGGGGAGCTATGGCTACACCTTC.

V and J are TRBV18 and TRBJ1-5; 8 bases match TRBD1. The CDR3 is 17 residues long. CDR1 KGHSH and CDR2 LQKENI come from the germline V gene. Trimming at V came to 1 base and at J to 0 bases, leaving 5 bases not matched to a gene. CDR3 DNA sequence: TGTGCCAGCTCACCACGACGACAGGGGAGTAGCAATCAGCCCCAGCATTTT. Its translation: CASSPRRQGSSNQPQHF.

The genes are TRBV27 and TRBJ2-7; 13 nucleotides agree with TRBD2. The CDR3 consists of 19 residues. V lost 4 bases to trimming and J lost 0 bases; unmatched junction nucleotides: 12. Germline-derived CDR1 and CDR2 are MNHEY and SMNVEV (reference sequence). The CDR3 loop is CASSSRLAGGPGTSYEQYF. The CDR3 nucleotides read TGTGCCAGCAGTTCCCGACTAGCGGGGGGCCCGGGCACCTCCTACGAGCAGTACTTC.

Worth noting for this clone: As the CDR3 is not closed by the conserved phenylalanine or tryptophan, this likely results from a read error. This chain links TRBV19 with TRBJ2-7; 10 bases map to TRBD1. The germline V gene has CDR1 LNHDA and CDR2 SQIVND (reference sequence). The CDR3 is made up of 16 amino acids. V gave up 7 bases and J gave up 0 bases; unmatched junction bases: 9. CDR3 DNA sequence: TGTGCCAGTACCCGGACAGGGGGTTCGAGCTCCTACGAGCAGTACCTC. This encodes CASTRTGGSSSYEQYL.

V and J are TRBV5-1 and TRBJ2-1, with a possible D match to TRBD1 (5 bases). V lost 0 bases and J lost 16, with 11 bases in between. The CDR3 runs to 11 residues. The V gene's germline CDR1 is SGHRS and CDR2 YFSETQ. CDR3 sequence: CASSLGQTAFF. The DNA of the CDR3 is TGCGCCAGCAGCTTGGGGCAGACAGCCTTCTTC.

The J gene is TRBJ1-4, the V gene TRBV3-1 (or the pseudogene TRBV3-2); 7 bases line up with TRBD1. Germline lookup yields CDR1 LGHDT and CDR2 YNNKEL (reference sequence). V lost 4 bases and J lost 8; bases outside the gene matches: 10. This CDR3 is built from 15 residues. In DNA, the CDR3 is TGTGCCAGCAGCCTAGGGACAGATCGGCTCGAAAAACTGTTTTTT. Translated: CASSLGTDRLEKLFF.

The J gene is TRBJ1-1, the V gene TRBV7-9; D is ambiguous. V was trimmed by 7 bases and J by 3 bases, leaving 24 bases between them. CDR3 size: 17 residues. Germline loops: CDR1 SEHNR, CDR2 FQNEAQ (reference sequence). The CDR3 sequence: CASTRSGVKDRYTEAFF. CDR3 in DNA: TGTGCCAGCACCAGGTCTGGAGTGAAAGACCGATACACTGAAGCTTTCTTT.

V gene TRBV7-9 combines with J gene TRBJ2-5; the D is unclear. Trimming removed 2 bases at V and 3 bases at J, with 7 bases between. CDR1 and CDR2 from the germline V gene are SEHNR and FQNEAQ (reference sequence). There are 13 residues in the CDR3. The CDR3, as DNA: TGTGCCAGCAGCTTAAAAACAGAAGAGACCCAGTACTTC. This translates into CASSLKTEETQYF.

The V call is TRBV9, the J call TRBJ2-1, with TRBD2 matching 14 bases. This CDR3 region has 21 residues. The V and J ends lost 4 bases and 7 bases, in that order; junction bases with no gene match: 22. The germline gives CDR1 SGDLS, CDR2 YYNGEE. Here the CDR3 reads CASSSPRRLAGGLGVGNEQFF. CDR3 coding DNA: TGTGCCAGCAGCTCCCCGCGGAGACTAGCGGGGGGGCTAGGAGTGGGGAATGAGCAGTTCTTC. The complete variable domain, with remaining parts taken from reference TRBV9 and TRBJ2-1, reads DSGVTQTPKHLITATGQRVTLRCSPRSGDLSVYWYQQSLDQGLQFLIQYYNGEERAKGNILERFSAQQFPDLHSELNLSSLELGDSALYFCASSSPRRLAGGLGVGNEQFFGPGTRLTVL.

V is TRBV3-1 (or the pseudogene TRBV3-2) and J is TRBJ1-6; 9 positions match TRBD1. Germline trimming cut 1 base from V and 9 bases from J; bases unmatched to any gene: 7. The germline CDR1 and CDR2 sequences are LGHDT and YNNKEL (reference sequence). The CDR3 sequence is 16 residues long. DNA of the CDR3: TGTGCCAGCAGCCAAGTAGCTGGGACAGGGAGTTCACCCCTCCACTTT. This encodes CASSQVAGTGSSPLHF.

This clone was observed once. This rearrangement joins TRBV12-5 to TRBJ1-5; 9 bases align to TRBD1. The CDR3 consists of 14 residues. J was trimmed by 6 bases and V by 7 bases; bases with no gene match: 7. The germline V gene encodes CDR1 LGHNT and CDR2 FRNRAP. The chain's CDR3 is CASAITTGGQPQHF. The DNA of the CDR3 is TGTGCTAGTGCCATCACGACAGGGGGTCAGCCCCAGCATTTT.

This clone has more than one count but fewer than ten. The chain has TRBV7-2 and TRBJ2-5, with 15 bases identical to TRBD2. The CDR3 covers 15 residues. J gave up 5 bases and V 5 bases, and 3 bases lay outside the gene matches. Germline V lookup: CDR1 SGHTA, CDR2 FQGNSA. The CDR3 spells CASSRTSGGVETQYF. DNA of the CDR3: TGTGCCAGCAGCAGGACTAGCGGGGGGGTGGAGACCCAGTACTTC.

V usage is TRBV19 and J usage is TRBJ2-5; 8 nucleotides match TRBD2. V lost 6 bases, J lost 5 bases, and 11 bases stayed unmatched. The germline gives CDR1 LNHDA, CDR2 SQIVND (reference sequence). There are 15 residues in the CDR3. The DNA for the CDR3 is TGTGCCAGTAGCTCCCCGGGAGGGGTGGGGGAGACCCAGTACTTC. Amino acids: CASSSPGGVGETQYF.

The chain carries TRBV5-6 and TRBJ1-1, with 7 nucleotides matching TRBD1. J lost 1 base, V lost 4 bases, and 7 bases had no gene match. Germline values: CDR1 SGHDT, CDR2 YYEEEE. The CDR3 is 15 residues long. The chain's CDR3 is CASSASGGRNTEAFF. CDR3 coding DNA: TGTGCCAGCAGCGCGTCAGGGGGACGGAACACTGAAGCTTTCTTT.

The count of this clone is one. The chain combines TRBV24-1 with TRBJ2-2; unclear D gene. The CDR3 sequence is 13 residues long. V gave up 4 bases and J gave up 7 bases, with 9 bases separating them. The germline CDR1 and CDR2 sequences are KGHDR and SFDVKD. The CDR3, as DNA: TGTGCCACCAGTGACGGCGGCTACGGGGAGCTGTTTTTT. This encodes CATSDGGYGELFF.

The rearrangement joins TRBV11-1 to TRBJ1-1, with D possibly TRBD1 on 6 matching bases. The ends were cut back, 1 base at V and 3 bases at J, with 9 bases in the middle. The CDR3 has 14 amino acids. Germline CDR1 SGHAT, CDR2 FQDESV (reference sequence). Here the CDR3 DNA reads TGTGCCAGCAGCTTAGGACAGGCCTACACTGAAGCTTTCTTT. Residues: CASSLGQAYTEAFF.

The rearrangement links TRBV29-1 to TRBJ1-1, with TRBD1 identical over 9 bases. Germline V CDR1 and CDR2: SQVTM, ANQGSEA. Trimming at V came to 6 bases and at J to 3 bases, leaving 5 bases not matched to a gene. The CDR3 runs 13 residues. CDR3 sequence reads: CSVLQGAYTEAFF. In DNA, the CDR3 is TGCAGCGTATTACAGGGGGCCTACACTGAAGCTTTCTTT.

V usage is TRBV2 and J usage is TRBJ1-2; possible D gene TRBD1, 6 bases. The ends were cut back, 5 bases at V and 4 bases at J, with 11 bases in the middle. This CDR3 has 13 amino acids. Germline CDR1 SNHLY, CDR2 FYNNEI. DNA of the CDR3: TGTGCCAGCAGTCGCGGACAGCTCTATGGCTACACCTTC. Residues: CASSRGQLYGYTF.

CDR3 nucleotide sequence: TGTGCCAGCACCTCTTGGGGGGGCCAAGAGACCCAGTACTTC. This translates into CASTSWGGQETQYF. The J gene is TRBJ2-5, the V gene TRBV6-5, with TRBD2 matching 7 bases. V was pared by 7 bases and J by 1 base, with 6 bases of the junction left unmatched. Per germline, CDR1 MNHEY and CDR2 SVGAGI. The CDR3 is 14 residues long.

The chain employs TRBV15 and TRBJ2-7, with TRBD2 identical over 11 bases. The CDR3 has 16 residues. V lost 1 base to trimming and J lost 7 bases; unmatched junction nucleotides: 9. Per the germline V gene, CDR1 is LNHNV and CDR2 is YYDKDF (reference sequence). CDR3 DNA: TGTGCCACCAGCAGAGGTGGGACTAGCGGACTCCGAGAGCAGTACTTC. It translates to CATSRGGTSGLREQYF.